This T cell receptor (beta chain) came from a study of shared T cell receptors in the human thymus. The CDR3 is made up of 14 amino acids. Germline CDR1 reads SGHRS; CDR2 reads YFSETQ. J was trimmed by 8 bases and V by 3 bases; bases with no gene match: 8. TCRdb's table, derived via immunoSEQ multiplex PCR, lists solely in-frame clones and lacks some. The sample consists of 500,000 to 850,000 clones, 87% of them appearing once. This sample also belongs to another study, concerning human thymus T cells. That paper states: Thymic tissue was derived from resections collected during corrective heart surgery. Use of V and J genes seemed skewed within the thymic and blood repertoires. Related work found strong thymic repertoire overlap between unrelated individuals.

What was sequenced was thymocytes. The chain links TRBV5-1 to TRBJ2-1; 7 bases fit TRBD1. This sequence was found in a boy under two years old with a congenital heart defect. CDR3 in DNA: TGCGCCAGCAGCTGCCGGGACAGTGGCGATGAGCAGTTCTTC. This sequence encodes CASSCRDSGDEQFF.